This TCR beta chain was profiled in a study of B cell selection in AIRE deficiency. Repertoires were generated with immunoSEQ multiplex PCR, while TCRdb's copy carries only in-frame clones and drops some. This table holds about 25,000 clones, approximately 96% found once. CD4+CD127+ cells were sorted as the conventional CD4 T cells. The CDR3 is 14 residues long. Germline V CDR1 and CDR2: SGHRS, YFSETQ. V lost 6 bases and J lost 7, with 20 bases in between. Sequencing was done on a sample of CD4+CD127+ conventional T cells sorted from PBMCs. The chain couples TRBV5-1 to TRBJ2-7, with D tentatively TRBD1 or TRBD2 (5 bases each). This TCR derives from a human donor in good health. The DNA for the CDR3 is TGCGCCAGCACCCCCGGGACCGAACTACTAGAGCAGTACTTC. Protein sequence: CASTPGTELLEQYF.